Each of the 21 T cell receptor beta chains below was sequenced from the same sample in a study of molecular identifiers for immune sequencing clone quantification (dated by TCRdb to 2017 to 2018). Library generation was performed with PCR. The listed sequencing device is Illumina HiSeq 4000. The public reads were reanalyzed by TCRdb: fastp trimming at Q25, MiXCR alignment, in-frame beta chains only. When rows share a CDR3 protein, they turn into one entry using the most common DNA and genes. This sample holds approximately 670,000 distinct CDR3 sequences; 15% to 20% were observed only once. Approximately 0.9% of the sample belongs to the ten largest clones. The sample taken for sequencing was naive CD8+ T cells from blood, with Jurkat cell RNA spiked in. According to the study, the label for this sample's cell subset or site signals: FACS-sorted CD8+CD4-CCR7+CD45RA+ naive T cells. The receptor set was obtained from a human donor in good health. Some libraries in this study had Jurkat cell RNA spiked in.

Details on this clonotype: A read error may explain this, as a much larger clone is one base away. V and J are TRBV4-1 and TRBJ1-6; 12 bases are shared with TRBD1. J was trimmed by 6 bases and V by 0 bases; bases with no gene match: 3. The CDR3 totals 17 residues. CDR1 is MGHRA and CDR2 is YSYEKL in the germline V gene. The CDR3, as DNA: TGCGCCAGCAGCCAAGACGGGACAGGGGGCAGTAATTCACCCCTCCACTTT. This translates into CASSQDGTGGSNSPLHF.

This clonotype has at least ten counts. The chain uses TRBV29-1 and TRBJ2-7, with a possible D match to TRBD2 (5 bases). The CDR3 length is 15 residues. V shed 0 bases and J shed 3 bases, with 15 bases lying between them. From germline, CDR1 is SQVTM and CDR2 ANQGSEA. CDR3 sequence reads: CSVEDKSQRDYEQYF. CDR3 nucleotide sequence: TGCAGCGTTGAAGATAAGAGCCAGAGGGACTACGAGCAGTACTTC.

This clonotype has just a few counts. The gene calls are TRBV11-2 and TRBJ2-4; D remains ambiguous. Germline V gives CDR1 SGHAT, CDR2 FQNNGV. V was trimmed by 1 base and J by 1 base, leaving 11 bases between them. This CDR3 spans 16 amino acids. In nucleotides, the CDR3 is TGTGCCAGCAGCTTAGTCTTGGGAACGGCCAAAAACATTCAGTACTTC. Translating gives CASSLVLGTAKNIQYF.

In this sample, this clonotype turned up many times. V is TRBV5-4 and J is TRBJ1-1; 7 bases are a match to TRBD1. Germline CDR1 is SGHNT and CDR2 is YYREEE (reference sequence). The CDR3 covers 14 residues. V was clipped by 4 bases and J by 3 bases; unmatched bases: 6. The CDR3 region has the DNA TGTGCCAGCAGCGCCATTGGACAGGACACTGAAGCTTTCTTT. This encodes CASSAIGQDTEAFF.

The sample holds many counts of this clonotype. This sequence joins TRBV29-1 and TRBJ1-4; perhaps TRBD1 as D (6 bases). CDR3 length equals 13 residues. V was pared by 7 bases and J by 5 bases, with 14 bases between. In germline, CDR1 is SQVTM, CDR2 ANQGSEA. The CDR3 coding sequence is TGCAGCGGAAGGGACATCGGGAATGAAAAACTGTTTTTT. Translation gives CSGRDIGNEKLFF.

Worth noting for this clonotype: A read error may explain this, as a much larger clone is one base away. The chain links TRBV5-6 to TRBJ2-5, with D hard to call. V dropped 7 bases and J dropped 4 bases, with 20 bases sitting between them. Germline CDR1 SGHDT, CDR2 YYEEEE. The CDR3 is 15 residues long. In nucleotides, the CDR3 is TGTGCCAGCGGCGACCTACCAATACAGAGAGAGACCCAGTACTTC. Translated, it gives CASGDLPIQRETQYF.

This clonotype has ten or more counts. The chain couples TRBV4-1 to TRBJ2-3; 13 bases are shared with TRBD2. The CDR3 contains 16 residues. The junction had 5 bases not matched to a gene; V was cut back by 4 bases and J by 4 bases. The germline gives CDR1 MGHRA, CDR2 YSYEKL. This CDR3 reads CASSPLAGGPPDTQYF. In DNA form, the CDR3 reads TGCGCCAGCAGCCCACTAGCGGGGGGGCCCCCAGATACGCAGTATTTT.

This clonotype was observed many times. V and J are TRBV20-1 and TRBJ2-3; no firm D call. The V gene lost 0 bases and the J gene lost 0 bases, with 13 bases spanning the gap. The CDR3 loop spans 16 amino acids. Germline assignment: CDR1 DFQATT and CDR2 SNEGSKA (reference sequence). The CDR3, as DNA: TGCAGTGCTAGAGATCCTGCGGCCGCGAGCACAGATACGCAGTATTTT. This encodes CSARDPAAASTDTQYF.

This clonotype was detected many times. This rearrangement joins TRBV9 to TRBJ1-3, with D possibly TRBD1 on 5 matching bases. Between the trimmed V and J ends, which lost 1 base and 1 base, there was a span of 21 bases. Germline V lookup: CDR1 SGDLS, CDR2 YYNGEE. The CDR3 spans 19 residues. The CDR3 loop reads CASSVTGPEQAISGNTIYF. The CDR3 nucleotides read TGTGCCAGCAGCGTAACCGGACCGGAACAGGCCATTTCTGGAAACACCATATATTTT. Combining the CDR3 with reference TRBV9 and TRBJ1-3 gives the whole variable domain DSGVTQTPKHLITATGQRVTLRCSPRSGDLSVYWYQQSLDQGLQFLIQYYNGEERAKGNILERFSAQQFPDLHSELNLSSLELGDSALYFCASSVTGPEQAISGNTIYFGEGSWLTVV.

The chain couples TRBV5-3 to TRBJ2-1; D may be TRBD1 or TRBD2 (5 bases each). TRBV5-3 is an open reading frame, and its role is uncertain. The germline V and J ends were trimmed by 8 bases and 7 bases, with 22 bases remaining between them. The CDR3 consists of 15 residues. The CDR3 spells CASGLVGLGENEQFF. In DNA, the CDR3 is TGTGCCAGCGGCTTGGTGGGGCTTGGGGAGAATGAGCAGTTCTTC.

The V and J genes are TRBV20-1 and TRBJ2-1; no firm D call. The germline gives CDR1 DFQATT, CDR2 SNEGSKA (reference sequence). The CDR3 loop spans 14 amino acids. The V and J ends lost 7 bases and 3 bases respectively, with 16 bases between them. CDR3 residues: CSGRVVSSYNEQFF. The DNA of the CDR3 is TGCAGTGGTCGAGTCGTCAGCAGCTACAATGAGCAGTTCTTC.

This clonotype was picked up a small number of times. The junction differs from germline at one of its ends, possibly a read error. The chain is built from TRBV25-1 and TRBJ2-7, with TRBD1 matching 10 bases. The germline gives CDR1 MGHDK, CDR2 SYGVNS. The CDR3 has 14 amino acids. The DNA for the CDR3 is TGTGTCAGCAGTTTGGGGACAGGGGCCTACGAGCAGTACTTC. It translates to CVSSLGTGAYEQYF.

This clonotype was seen many times. The chain recombines TRBV7-6 with TRBJ2-4, with 7 nucleotides matching TRBD1. With 5 bases clipped from V and 1 base from J, the junction kept 14 bases outside the gene matches. Germline loops: CDR1 SGHVS, CDR2 FNYEAQ. This CDR3 spans 18 amino acids. For the CDR3, the DNA is TGTGCCAGCAGCCCAACCACCTATTCCAGGGGGGCCAAAAACATTCAGTACTTC. Translation gives CASSPTTYSRGAKNIQYF.

This clonotype was seen repeatedly, ten times or more. The chain links TRBV19 to TRBJ2-3; D ambiguous. Trimming removed 5 bases from V and 6 bases from J, with 12 bases in between. This CDR3 has 13 amino acids. From germline, CDR1 is LNHDA and CDR2 SQIVND (reference sequence). CDR3 region: CASSPYSSDTQYF. CDR3 DNA: TGTGCCAGTAGTCCCTACTCCTCCGATACGCAGTATTTT.

Points on this clonotype: Given a much more abundant clone one base away, this may be a read error. The chain is built from TRBV12-5 and TRBJ1-1, with TRBD1 matching over 9 bases. CDR3 length equals 18 residues. Germline loops: CDR1 LGHNT, CDR2 FRNRAP. The chain's CDR3 is CAGGLVLSTGGTNTEAFF. Here the CDR3 DNA reads TGTGCTGGTGGTTTGGTACTGTCGACAGGGGGAACGAACACTGAAGCTTTCTTT.

This rearrangement joins TRBV12-3 or TRBV12-4 to TRBJ1-1; 8 bases fit TRBD1. The CDR3 consists of 14 residues. The trim removed 6 bases at V and 4 bases at J, leaving 7 bases unmatched. The CDR3 region has the DNA TGTGCCAGCAGCCTAACAGGGGGGCGCACTGAAGCTTTCTTT. Translating gives CASSLTGGRTEAFF.

This clonotype turned up a few times. V and J are TRBV5-6 and TRBJ2-5, with 8 bases aligning to TRBD1. This CDR3 comprises 15 residues. V lost 3 bases and J lost 4; bases outside the gene matches: 8. The germline gives CDR1 SGHDT, CDR2 YYEEEE. The DNA of the CDR3 is TGTGCCAGCAGCTCAAACAGGGGGGTAGGAGAGACCCAGTACTTC. Translation gives CASSSNRGVGETQYF.

This clonotype was observed at least ten times. This rearrangement joins TRBV4-1 to TRBJ1-1; 10 bases fit TRBD1. From germline, CDR1 is MGHRA and CDR2 YSYEKL. V trimming: 4 bases; J trimming: 0 bases; junction bases outside the gene matches: 8. CDR3 size: 17 residues. The CDR3 nucleotides read TGCGCCAGCAGCCCTTTAGGGACAGGGGCATTGAACACTGAAGCTTTCTTT. This sequence encodes CASSPLGTGALNTEAFF.

The table lists this clonotype with a count of one. This may come from a read error, since a much larger clone is one base off. The V call is TRBV24-1, the J call TRBJ2-3; 7 nucleotides align to TRBD2. V lost 9 bases, J lost 2 bases, and 13 bases stayed unmatched. This CDR3 contains 16 residues. Looked up from germline, CDR1 is KGHDR and CDR2 is SFDVKD. This chain's CDR3 is CATEGGAGGDTDTQYF. In DNA, the CDR3 is TGTGCCACCGAGGGAGGGGCCGGAGGCGACACAGATACGCAGTATTTT.

This clonotype has a count of ten or more. V gene TRBV6-5 combines with J gene TRBJ2-7; 8 bases line up with TRBD1. Germline V gene lookup returns CDR1 MNHEY and CDR2 SVGAGI. V lost 1 base to trimming and J lost 5 bases; unmatched junction nucleotides: 4. The CDR3 runs 14 residues. Written as DNA, the CDR3 is TGTGCCAGCAGTTACTGGGGGACAGGCGACGAGCAGTACTTC. It codes for CASSYWGTGDEQYF.

This clonotype was seen a few times. The J gene is TRBJ2-1, the V gene TRBV27; D gene ambiguous. Germline values: CDR1 MNHEY, CDR2 SMNVEV (reference sequence). The CDR3 covers 13 residues. Trimming removed 0 bases at V and 10 bases at J, with 10 bases between. The CDR3, as DNA: TGTGCCAGCAGTTTATCCGCCCCCCGGGAGCAGTTCTTC. This gives the protein CASSLSAPREQFF.